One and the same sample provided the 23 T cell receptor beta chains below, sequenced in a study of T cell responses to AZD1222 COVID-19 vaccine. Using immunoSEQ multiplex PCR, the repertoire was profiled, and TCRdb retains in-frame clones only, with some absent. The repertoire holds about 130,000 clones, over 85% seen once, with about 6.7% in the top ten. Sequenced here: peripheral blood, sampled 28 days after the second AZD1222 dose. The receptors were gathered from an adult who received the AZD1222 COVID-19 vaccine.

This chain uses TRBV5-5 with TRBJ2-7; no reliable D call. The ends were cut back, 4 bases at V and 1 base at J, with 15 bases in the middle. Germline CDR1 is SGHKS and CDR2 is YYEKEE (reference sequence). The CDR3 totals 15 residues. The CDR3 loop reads CASSMESGSSYEQYF. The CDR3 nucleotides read TGTGCCAGCAGCATGGAGTCGGGTAGTTCCTACGAGCAGTACTTC.

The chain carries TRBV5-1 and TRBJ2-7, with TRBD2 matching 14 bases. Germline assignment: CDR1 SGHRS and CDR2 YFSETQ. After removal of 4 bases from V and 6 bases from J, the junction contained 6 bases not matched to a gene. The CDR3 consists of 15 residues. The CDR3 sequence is CASSPGTSGGSEQYF. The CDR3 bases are TGCGCCAGCAGCCCCGGGACTAGCGGGGGAAGCGAGCAGTACTTC.

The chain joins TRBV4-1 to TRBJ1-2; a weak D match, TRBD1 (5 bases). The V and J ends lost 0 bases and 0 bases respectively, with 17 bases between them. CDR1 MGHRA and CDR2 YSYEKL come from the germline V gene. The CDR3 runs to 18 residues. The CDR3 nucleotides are TGCGCCAGCAGCCAAGAAGTGGGACTTTCGGCGGCTAACTATGGCTACACCTTC. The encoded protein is CASSQEVGLSAANYGYTF.

Written as DNA, the CDR3 is TGTGCCAGCAGCTTGGGGGGTTATGGCTACACCTTC. Translating gives CASSLGGYGYTF. The chain joins TRBV5-6 to TRBJ1-2; D unclear. Per germline, CDR1 SGHDT and CDR2 YYEEEE. The CDR3 has 12 residues. Trimming left V 0 bases short and J 5 bases short, with 5 bases between.

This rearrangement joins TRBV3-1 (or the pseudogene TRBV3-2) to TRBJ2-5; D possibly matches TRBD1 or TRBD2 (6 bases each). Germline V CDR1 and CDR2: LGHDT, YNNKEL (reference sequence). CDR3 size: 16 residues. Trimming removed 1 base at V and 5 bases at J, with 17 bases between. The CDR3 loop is CASSQGPGAGRETQYF. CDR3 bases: TGTGCCAGCAGCCAAGGTCCGGGGGCAGGTAGGGAGACCCAGTACTTC.

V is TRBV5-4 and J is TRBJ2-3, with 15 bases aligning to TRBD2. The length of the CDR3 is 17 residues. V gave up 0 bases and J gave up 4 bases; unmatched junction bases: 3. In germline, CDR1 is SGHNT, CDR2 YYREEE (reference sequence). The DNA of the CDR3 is TGTGCCAGCAGCTTGGGGACTAGCGGGGGGGCGGCAGATACGCAGTATTTT. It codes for CASSLGTSGGAADTQYF.

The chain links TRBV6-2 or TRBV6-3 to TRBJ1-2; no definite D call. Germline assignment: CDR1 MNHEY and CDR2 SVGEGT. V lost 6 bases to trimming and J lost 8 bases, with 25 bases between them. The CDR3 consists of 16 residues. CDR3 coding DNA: TGTGCCAGCAGCCCTACCGTGTATGGAGGGTCAATGGGCTACACCTTC. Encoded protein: CASSPTVYGGSMGYTF.

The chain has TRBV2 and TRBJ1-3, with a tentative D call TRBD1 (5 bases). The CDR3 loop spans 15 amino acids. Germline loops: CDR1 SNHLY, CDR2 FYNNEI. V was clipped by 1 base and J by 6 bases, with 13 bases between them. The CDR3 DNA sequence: TGTGCCAGCAGTGAAGTCGGCCAGGGTCAAAACACCATATATTTT. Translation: CASSEVGQGQNTIYF.

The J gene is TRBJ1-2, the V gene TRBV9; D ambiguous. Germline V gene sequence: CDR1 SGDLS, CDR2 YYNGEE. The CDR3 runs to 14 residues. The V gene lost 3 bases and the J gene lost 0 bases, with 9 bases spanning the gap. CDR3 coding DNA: TGTGCCAGCAGCGCGGGAGGGCCTAACTATGGCTACACCTTC. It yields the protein CASSAGGPNYGYTF.

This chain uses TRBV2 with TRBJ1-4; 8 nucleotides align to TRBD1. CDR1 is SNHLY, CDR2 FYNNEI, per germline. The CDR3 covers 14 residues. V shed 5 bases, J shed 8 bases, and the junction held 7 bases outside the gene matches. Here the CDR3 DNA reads TGTGCCAGCAGTCTGGACAGGGAGGGGGAAAAACTGTTTTTT. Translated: CASSLDREGEKLFF. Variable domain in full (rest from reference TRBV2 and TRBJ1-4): EPEVTQTPSHQVTQMGQEVILRCVPISNHLYFYWYRQILGQKVEFLVSFYNNEISEKSEIFDDQFSVERPDGSNFTLKIRSTKLEDSAMYFCASSLDREGEKLFFGSGTQLSVL.

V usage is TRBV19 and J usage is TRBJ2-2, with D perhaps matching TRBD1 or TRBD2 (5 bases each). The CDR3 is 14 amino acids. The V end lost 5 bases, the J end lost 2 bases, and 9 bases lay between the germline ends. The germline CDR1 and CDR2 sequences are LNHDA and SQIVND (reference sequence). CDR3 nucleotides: TGTGCCAGTAGTGTGGGACCTAACACCGGGGAGCTGTTTTTT. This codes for CASSVGPNTGELFF. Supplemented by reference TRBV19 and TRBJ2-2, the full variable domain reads DGGITQSPKYLFRKEGQNVTLSCEQNLNHDAMYWYRQDPGQGLRLIYYSQIVNDFQKGDIAEGYSVSREKKESFPLTVTSAQKNPTAFYLCASSVGPNTGELFFGEGSRLTVL.

The CDR3 protein is CASSPGQGINQPQHF. The DNA of the CDR3 is TGTGCCAGCAGTCCGGGACAGGGGATCAATCAGCCCCAGCATTTT. V and J are TRBV11-2 and TRBJ1-5; 10 bases are a match to TRBD1. Germline V CDR1 and CDR2: SGHAT, FQNNGV. Losses at the gene ends were 6 bases for V and 3 bases for J; bases not matched to a gene: 5. CDR3 size: 15 residues.

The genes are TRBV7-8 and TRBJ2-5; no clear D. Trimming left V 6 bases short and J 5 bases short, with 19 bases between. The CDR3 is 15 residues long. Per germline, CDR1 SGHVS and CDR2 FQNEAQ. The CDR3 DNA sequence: TGTGCCAGCAGTCTCTCGTACTCGCTGGGCGAGACCCAGTACTTC. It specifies CASSLSYSLGETQYF.

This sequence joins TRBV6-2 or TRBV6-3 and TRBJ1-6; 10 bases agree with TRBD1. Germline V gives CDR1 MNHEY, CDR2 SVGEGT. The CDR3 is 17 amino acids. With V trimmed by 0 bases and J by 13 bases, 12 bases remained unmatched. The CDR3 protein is CASSYSKTGGRDDPLHF. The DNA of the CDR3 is TGTGCCAGCAGTTACTCGAAGACAGGGGGCCGGGACGACCCCCTCCACTTT.

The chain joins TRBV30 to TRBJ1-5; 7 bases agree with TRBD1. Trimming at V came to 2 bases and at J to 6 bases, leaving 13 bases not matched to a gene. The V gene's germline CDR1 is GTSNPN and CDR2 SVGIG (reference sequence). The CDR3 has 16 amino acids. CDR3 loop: CAWSPPGTGAVQPQHF. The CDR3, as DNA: TGTGCCTGGAGTCCCCCGGGTACAGGGGCGGTTCAGCCCCAGCATTTT.

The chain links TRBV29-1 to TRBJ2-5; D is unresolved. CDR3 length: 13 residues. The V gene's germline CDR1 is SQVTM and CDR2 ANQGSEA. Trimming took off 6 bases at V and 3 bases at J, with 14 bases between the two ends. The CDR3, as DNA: TGCAGCGTCGGACCGGTAAGGGAAGAGACCCAGTACTTC. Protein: CSVGPVREETQYF.

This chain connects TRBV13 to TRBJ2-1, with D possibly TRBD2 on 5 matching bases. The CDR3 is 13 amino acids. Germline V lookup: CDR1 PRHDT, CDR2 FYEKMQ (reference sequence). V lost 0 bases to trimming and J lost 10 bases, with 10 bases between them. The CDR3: CASSLGEPGEQFF. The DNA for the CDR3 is TGTGCCAGCAGCTTAGGGGAGCCGGGAGAGCAGTTCTTC.

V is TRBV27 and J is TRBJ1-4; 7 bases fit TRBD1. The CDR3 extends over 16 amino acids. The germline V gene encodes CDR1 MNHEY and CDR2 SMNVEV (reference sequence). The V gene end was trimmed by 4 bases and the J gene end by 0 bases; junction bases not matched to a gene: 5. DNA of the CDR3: TGTGCCAGCAGTTCGGGGACAGCCGCAACTAATGAAAAACTGTTTTTT. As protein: CASSSGTAATNEKLFF.

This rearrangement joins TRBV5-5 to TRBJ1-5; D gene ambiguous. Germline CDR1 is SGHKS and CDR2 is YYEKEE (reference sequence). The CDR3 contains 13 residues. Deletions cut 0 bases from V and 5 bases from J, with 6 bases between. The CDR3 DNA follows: TGTGCCAGCAGCTTGGTGGTCGATCAGCCCCAGCATTTT. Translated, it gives CASSLVVDQPQHF.

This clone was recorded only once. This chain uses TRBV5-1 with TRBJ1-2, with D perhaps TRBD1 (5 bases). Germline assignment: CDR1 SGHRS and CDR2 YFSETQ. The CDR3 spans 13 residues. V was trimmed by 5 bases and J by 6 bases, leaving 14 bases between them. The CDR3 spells CASSPGRSDGYTF. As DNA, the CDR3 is TGCGCCAGCAGTCCGGGACGGTCAGATGGCTACACCTTC. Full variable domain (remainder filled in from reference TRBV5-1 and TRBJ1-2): KAGVTQTPRYLIKTRGQQVTLSCSPISGHRSVSWYQQTPGQGLQFLFEYFSETQRNKGNFPGRFSGRQFSNSRSEMNVSTLELGDSALYLCASSPGRSDGYTFGSGTRLTVV.

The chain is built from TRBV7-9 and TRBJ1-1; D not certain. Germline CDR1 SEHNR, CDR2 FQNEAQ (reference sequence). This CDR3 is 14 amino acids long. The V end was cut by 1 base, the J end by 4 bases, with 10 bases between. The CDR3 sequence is CASSLVTLSTEAFF. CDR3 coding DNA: TGTGCCAGCAGCTTAGTGACATTATCCACTGAAGCTTTCTTT.

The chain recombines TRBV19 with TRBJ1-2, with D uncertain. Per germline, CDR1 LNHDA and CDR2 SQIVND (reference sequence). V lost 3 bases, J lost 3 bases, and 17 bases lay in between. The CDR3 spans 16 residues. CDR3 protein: CASSIRLETPDYGYTF. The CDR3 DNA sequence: TGTGCCAGTAGTATTAGATTGGAGACACCAGACTATGGCTACACCTTC.

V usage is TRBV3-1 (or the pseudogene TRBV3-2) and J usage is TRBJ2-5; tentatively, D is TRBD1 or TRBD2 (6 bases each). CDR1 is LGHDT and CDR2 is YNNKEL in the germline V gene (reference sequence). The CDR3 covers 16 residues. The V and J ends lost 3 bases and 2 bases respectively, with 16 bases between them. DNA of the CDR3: TGTGCCAGCAGCCACGCAATAGGGGGGATGCAAGAGACCCAGTACTTC. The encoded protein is CASSHAIGGMQETQYF.